The clone carrying this TCR beta chain turned up a few times. The repertoire was sequenced with immunoSEQ multiplex PCR; TCRdb's copy has only in-frame clones and lacks some. The sample yields some 1,100,000 clones, approximately 80% seen once. The entry originates in a study of shared clonotypes between healthy human individuals. Germline V gene data show CDR1 as MNHNS and CDR2 as SASEGT. CDR3 length: 13 residues. Adult donors, all healthy and HIV-negative, had no recent acute infections or vaccinations. Into CD45RA+ naive and CD45RA-negative memory subsets, the CD4+ cells were split. The receptor comes from a man aged 18 to 30 in good health. Some clones in this sample may be carry-over from other donors' samples. The sample taken for sequencing was memory CD4+ T cells from PBMCs. Subset denoted: CD45RA-negative fraction. This chain links TRBV6-1 with TRBJ1-2; 8 nucleotides agree with TRBD1. CDR3 in amino acids: CGTQGALNYGYTF. The CDR3 DNA follows: TGTGGAACGCAGGGGGCTCTTAACTATGGCTACACCTTC.